One sample yielded the 5 T cell receptor beta chains listed below, sequenced in a study of blood T cell repertoires in COVID-19. Clones were sequenced by immunoSEQ multiplex PCR, and TCRdb holds only the in-frame ones, with some missing. The data hold tens of thousands of clones, with roughly 80% observed a single time. Sequencing was carried out using peripheral blood. The origin of the receptors is a woman in her sixties or seventies with acute or convalescent COVID-19.

V gene TRBV25-1 combines with J gene TRBJ2-5; D perhaps matches TRBD1 (7 bases). Trimming removed 0 bases at V and 3 bases at J, with 14 bases between. Germline-derived CDR1 and CDR2 are MGHDK and SYGVNS. CDR3 length equals 16 residues. This chain's CDR3 is CASSEYAGQKKETQYF. The CDR3, as DNA: TGTGCCAGCAGTGAATACGCGGGACAGAAAAAAGAGACCCAGTACTTC.

The chain couples TRBV10-3 to TRBJ2-3, with a possible D match to TRBD2 (6 bases). In germline, CDR1 is ENHRY, CDR2 SYGVKD. The CDR3 totals 17 residues. The V end lost 3 bases, the J end lost 2 bases, and 18 bases lay between the germline ends. CDR3 protein: CAISDPARDSYTDTQYF. The CDR3 DNA is TGTGCCATCAGTGACCCAGCGCGGGACTCTTACACAGATACGCAGTATTTT.

In DNA, the CDR3 is TGTGCCAGTAGTATCTCCTCCCCGGGGGTTTCAGGCTACGAGCAGTACTTC. Amino acid sequence: CASSISSPGVSGYEQYF. The V gene is TRBV19, the J gene TRBJ2-7; tentative D call: TRBD2 (6 bases). This CDR3 is 17 amino acids long. The germline CDR1 and CDR2 sequences are LNHDA and SQIVND (reference sequence). Trimming left V 3 bases short and J 3 bases short, with 21 bases between.

This clone was observed a single time. The same CDR3 is also encoded by other DNA sequences in this sample. V and J are TRBV19 and TRBJ1-1; 8 positions match TRBD1. V dropped 7 bases and J dropped 0; count of bases not matched to a gene: 4. This CDR3 has 14 residues. Germline V CDR1 and CDR2: LNHDA, SQIVND (reference sequence). The CDR3 here is CASIRTGMNTEAFF. DNA for the CDR3: TGTGCCAGTATCCGGACAGGGATGAACACTGAAGCTTTCTTT.

In DNA, the CDR3 is TGTGCCAGTAAGGGGCTGGAAGATTACGAGCAGTACTTC. It yields the protein CASKGLEDYEQYF. The chain links TRBV19 to TRBJ2-7; tentative D call: TRBD1 (5 bases). Trimming removed 7 bases at V and 4 bases at J, with 14 bases between. CDR1 is LNHDA and CDR2 is SQIVND in the germline V gene (reference sequence). CDR3 length: 13 residues.